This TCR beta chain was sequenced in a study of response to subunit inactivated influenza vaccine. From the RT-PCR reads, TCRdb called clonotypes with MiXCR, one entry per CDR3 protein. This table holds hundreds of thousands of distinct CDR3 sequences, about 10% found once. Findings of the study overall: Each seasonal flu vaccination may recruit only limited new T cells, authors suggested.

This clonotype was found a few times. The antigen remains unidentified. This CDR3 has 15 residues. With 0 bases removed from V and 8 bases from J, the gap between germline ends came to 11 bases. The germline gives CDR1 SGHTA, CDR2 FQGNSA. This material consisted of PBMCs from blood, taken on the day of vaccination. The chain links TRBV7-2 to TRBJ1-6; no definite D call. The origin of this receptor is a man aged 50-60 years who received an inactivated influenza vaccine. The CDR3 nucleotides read TGTGCCAGCAGCTTAGCGAAGGGAATCCATTCACCCCTCCACTTT. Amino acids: CASSLAKGIHSPLHF.